These T cell receptor beta chains were read from a single sample in a study of cytomegalovirus exposure and HLA in healthy donors. Only in-frame clones appear in the TCRdb table, and some are missing; sequencing was by immunoSEQ multiplex PCR. Of 160,000 or so clones listed, roughly 79% are singletons. Sequencing used PBMCs. These receptors came from a woman aged 45-59 years in good health and CMV-seronegative. The CDR3 runs from the conserved cysteine through the conserved F or W. Fields, in order: J gene, clone size, D gene, V gene, CDR3 DNA, CDR3 protein. A D gene is named only where the DNA matches it firmly. Part of the rows lack a size; the others show once, few, many or a class for expanded clones.

TRBJ1-1 - - TRBV5-4 TGTGCCAGCAGCTGGGGGAGGACTGAAGCTTTCTTT CASSWGRTEAFF
TRBJ2-7 - TRBD2 TRBV7-2 TGTGCCAGCAGACGGACTAGCGGGTCCTACGAGCAGTACTTC CASRRTSGSYEQYF
TRBJ2-7 - TRBD1 TRBV9 TGTGCCAGCAGTCCCGGGGCAGGGGGTATCGAGCAGTACTTC CASSPGAGGIEQYF
TRBJ2-1 - TRBD2 TRBV2 TGTGCCAGCTGCATTACTAGCGCCGGTGAGCAGTTCTTC CASCITSAGEQFF
TRBJ2-3 - - TRBV6-5 TGTGCCAGCAGCCTAGGGGGGAGGGCGACAGATACGCAGTATTTT CASSLGGRATDTQYF
TRBJ2-1 - TRBD1 TRBV13 TGTGCCAGCAGTACCGGGACAGGGCAAGATGAGCAGTTCTTC CASSTGTGQDEQFF
TRBJ1-3 - - TRBV2 TGTGCCAGCAGGCAGGGGACCTTCTCTGGAAACACCATATATTTT CASRQGTFSGNTIYF
TRBJ1-2 - - TRBV2 TGTGCCAGAGAAAGAACTGACTATGGCTACACCTTC CARERTDYGYTF
TRBJ1-3 - - TRBV19 TGTGCCAGTACCTTGGCGGGTTCTTCTGGAAACACCATATATTTT CASTLAGSSGNTIYF
TRBJ2-7 - TRBD1 TRBV29-1 TGCAGCGCTTTGCTTACCGGGGGGACAGGGACCTACGAGCAGTACTTC CSALLTGGTGTYEQYF
TRBJ2-3 - - TRBV6-5 TGTGCCAGCAGTTACTCTTCTTACAACACAGATACGCAGTATTTT CASSYSSYNTDTQYF
TRBJ2-2 few - TRBV6-4 TGTGCCAGCAGTGCTAGCACGCACACCGGGGAGCTGTTTTTT CASSASTHTGELFF
TRBJ2-1 - TRBD2 TRBV18 TGTGCCAGCTCGCCGTTACTAGCGAACAATGAGCAGTTCTTC CASSPLLANNEQFF
TRBJ2-1 - - TRBV5-4 TGTGCCAGCAGCTTGGCGGATGAGCAGTTCTTC CASSLADEQFF
TRBJ2-7 - - TRBV2 TGTGCCAGCGGGGGGTCGGGACGATCCTACGAGCAGTACTTC CASGGSGRSYEQYF
TRBJ1-2 - TRBD1 TRBV19 TGTGCCAGTACAGCAGGGGGCCGTCAATTTAACTATGGCTACACCTTC CASTAGGRQFNYGYTF